These 2 T cell receptor beta chains were sequenced from one sample in a study of cytomegalovirus exposure and HLA in healthy donors. The primer mix had 60 Vbeta and 13 Jbeta primers. Data came from immunoSEQ multiplex PCR; TCRdb stores just in-frame clones and leaves some out. The sample lists 85,000 to 100,000 clones, approximately 77% seen once, with approximately 5% in the top ten. Material: PBMCs. These receptors were collected from a woman aged 40 to 50 in good health and CMV-seronegative.

As to this clone: A junction boundary mismatches the germline segment, possibly from a read error. CDR3 in DNA: TGCGCCAGCAGCCACGACTGGACAGCGTCTAACTATGGCTACACCTTT. As protein: CASSHDWTASNYGYTF. The chain is built from TRBV4-3 and TRBJ1-2; a possible D gene is TRBD1 (6 bases). Germline V gene sequence: CDR1 LGHNA, CDR2 YSLEER. The CDR3 is made up of 16 amino acids.

DNA for the CDR3: TGTGCCAGCAGTTCCGGGAGAGTGGGGCAAACCTACGAGCAGTACTTC. It translates to CASSSGRVGQTYEQYF. J is TRBJ2-7 and V is TRBV6-5; D possibly corresponds to TRBD2 (6 bases). The CDR3 has 16 residues. With 4 bases removed from V and 2 bases from J, the gap between germline ends came to 18 bases. The germline V gene encodes CDR1 MNHEY and CDR2 SVGAGI.